What follows are 17 T cell receptor beta chains derived from one specimen sequenced in a study of blood T cell repertoires in COVID-19. Sequencing was performed with immunoSEQ multiplex PCR; in TCRdb, only in-frame clones are kept and a portion is missing. This table holds just under 60,000 clones, 70% to 90% found once. The specimen sequenced was peripheral blood. The receptors derive from a human donor with active COVID-19. The donor label of this sample is uncertain.

The chain carries TRBV7-9 and TRBJ2-1, with D hard to call. CDR1 SEHNR and CDR2 FQNEAQ come from the germline V gene (reference sequence). V lost 0 bases to trimming and J lost 1 base, with 7 bases between them. The CDR3 totals 15 residues. The CDR3 sequence: CASSLARASYNEQFF. The CDR3 nucleotides read TGTGCCAGCAGCTTAGCGCGAGCATCCTACAATGAGCAGTTCTTC.

V gene TRBV19 combines with J gene TRBJ1-5; TRBD1 agrees at 8 bases. The V segment lost 6 bases and the J segment 5 bases; nucleotides outside the gene matches: 6. Per germline, CDR1 LNHDA and CDR2 SQIVND (reference sequence). The CDR3 runs to 14 residues. The CDR3 spells CASSPGQAYQPQHF. As DNA, the CDR3 is TGTGCCAGTAGCCCGGGACAGGCCTATCAGCCCCAGCATTTT. The full variable domain, in which reference TRBV19 and TRBJ1-5 provide the parts outside the CDR3, is DGGITQSPKYLFRKEGQNVTLSCEQNLNHDAMYWYRQDPGQGLRLIYYSQIVNDFQKGDIAEGYSVSREKKESFPLTVTSAQKNPTAFYLCASSPGQAYQPQHFGDGTRLSIL.

The chain recombines TRBV12-3 or TRBV12-4 with TRBJ2-4, with D perhaps matching TRBD2 (6 bases). The CDR3 length is 13 residues. The V and J ends lost 3 bases and 7 bases respectively, with 10 bases between them. The CDR3 DNA is TGTGCCAGCAGTTTTTCTGGAGGGAACATTCAGTACTTC. Its translation is CASSFSGGNIQYF.

The rearrangement joins TRBV7-9 to TRBJ1-2; 7 bases match TRBD1. The CDR3 contains 12 residues. Trimming cost V 5 bases and J 7 bases; bases outside gene matches: 4. Germline assignment: CDR1 SEHNR and CDR2 FQNEAQ (reference sequence). CDR3 DNA sequence: TGTGCCAGCAGCCCGGGGACAGTTGGCTACACCTTC. Translating gives CASSPGTVGYTF.

The chain is built from TRBV29-1 and TRBJ1-2; 9 bases are a match to TRBD1. Germline V CDR1 and CDR2: SQVTM, ANQGSEA. CDR3 length: 15 amino acids. The ends lost 3 bases at V and 2 bases at J; junction bases unmatched: 7. The CDR3 here is CSVEGTGFSNYGYTF. CDR3 nucleotides: TGCAGCGTTGAGGGGACAGGGTTCTCGAACTATGGCTACACCTTC.

The chain has TRBV28 and TRBJ2-1; 14 bases map to TRBD2. The V gene end was trimmed by 5 bases and the J gene end by 3 bases; junction bases not matched to a gene: 9. The CDR3 length is 18 residues. Germline CDR1 reads MDHEN; CDR2 reads SYDVKM. CDR3 sequence (DNA): TGTGCCAGCAGTCTAGGGACTAGCGGGAGAGGTAGCTACAATGAGCAGTTCTTC. Amino acids: CASSLGTSGRGSYNEQFF.

The CDR3 is CASSLSAASGGYEQYF. As DNA, the CDR3 is TGTGCCAGCAGTTTATCGGCGGCTAGCGGGGGATACGAGCAGTACTTC. J is TRBJ2-7 and V is TRBV27; 10 bases are shared with TRBD2. The CDR3 has 16 residues. Germline CDR1 reads MNHEY; CDR2 reads SMNVEV (reference sequence). J gave up 4 bases and V 0 bases, and 6 bases lay outside the gene matches.

V gene TRBV15 combines with J gene TRBJ2-1; TRBD1 matches at 9 bases. The ends lost 3 bases at V and 2 bases at J; junction bases unmatched: 2. CDR1 is LNHNV, CDR2 YYDKDF, per germline (reference sequence). The CDR3 is 15 residues long. CDR3: CATSSGQGTYNEQFF. CDR3 DNA: TGTGCCACCAGCAGCGGACAGGGGACCTACAATGAGCAGTTCTTC.

The rearrangement uses TRBV5-6 and TRBJ2-7, with D possibly TRBD2 on 5 matching bases. The CDR3 loop spans 15 amino acids. The V gene lost 2 bases and the J gene lost 6 bases, with 18 bases spanning the gap. Per the germline V gene, CDR1 is SGHDT and CDR2 is YYEEEE. Here the CDR3 DNA reads TGTGCCAGCAGCTTTTGGGAAAGGGAGCTCGGCGAGCAGTACTTC. As protein: CASSFWERELGEQYF.

The chain recombines TRBV10-3 with TRBJ1-2; 8 positions match TRBD1. V shed 6 bases and J 7 bases; nucleotides not matched to a gene: 7. CDR3 length equals 13 residues. CDR1 and CDR2 from the germline V gene are ENHRY and SYGVKD. CDR3 DNA sequence: TGTGCCATCAGGTCCCAGGGGGCGGGTGGCTACACCTTC. This encodes CAIRSQGAGGYTF.

The gene calls are TRBV5-5 and TRBJ1-1; D is unresolved. CDR1 SGHKS and CDR2 YYEKEE come from the germline V gene (reference sequence). Trimming took 0 bases from V and 4 from J, leaving 7 bases between them. This CDR3 has 13 residues. The CDR3 is CASSLGVSTEAFF. The CDR3, as DNA: TGTGCCAGCAGCTTGGGTGTATCCACTGAAGCTTTCTTT.

The chain has TRBV5-1 and TRBJ2-1; D is unclear. Deletions cut 3 bases from V and 6 bases from J, with 16 bases between. The length of the CDR3 is 15 residues. Germline V gene sequence: CDR1 SGHRS, CDR2 YFSETQ. The CDR3 sequence: CASSSGGYTGNEQFF. CDR3 nucleotide sequence: TGCGCCAGCAGCTCGGGTGGGTACACGGGCAATGAGCAGTTCTTC. The full variable domain, completed using reference TRBV5-1 and TRBJ2-1, is KAGVTQTPRYLIKTRGQQVTLSCSPISGHRSVSWYQQTPGQGLQFLFEYFSETQRNKGNFPGRFSGRQFSNSRSEMNVSTLELGDSALYLCASSSGGYTGNEQFFGPGTRLTVL.

The chain carries TRBV2 and TRBJ1-2, with 8 bases matching TRBD1. The germline V gene encodes CDR1 SNHLY and CDR2 FYNNEI. The V gene end was trimmed by 10 bases and the J gene end by 2 bases; junction bases not matched to a gene: 12. CDR3 length: 15 residues. The CDR3 DNA sequence: TGTGCCAACACCCCCGACAGGGGACAAAACTATGGCTACACCTTC. Residues: CANTPDRGQNYGYTF.

The chain joins TRBV20-1 to TRBJ2-1; a weak D match, TRBD2 (7 bases). Germline CDR1 DFQATT, CDR2 SNEGSKA (reference sequence). The CDR3 is 11 residues long. As DNA, the CDR3 is TGCAGCCCGAATGGGGGGGCGGAGCAGTTCTTC. This translates into CSPNGGAEQFF.

The chain carries TRBV11-3 and TRBJ2-5; no definite D call. Per the germline V gene, CDR1 is SGHNT and CDR2 is YENEEA. The CDR3 length is 12 residues. V was cut by 2 bases and J by 2 bases, with 3 bases left in between. The CDR3 spells CASSLRQETQYF. Written as DNA, the CDR3 is TGTGCCAGCAGCTTACGGCAAGAGACCCAGTACTTC.

The chain recombines TRBV6-5 with TRBJ2-5; 8 bases agree with TRBD1. The CDR3 length is 14 residues. The V and J ends lost 5 bases and 2 bases, in that order; junction bases with no gene match: 4. Germline values: CDR1 MNHEY, CDR2 SVGAGI. This chain's CDR3 is CASSKRQGQETQYF. CDR3 sequence (DNA): TGTGCCAGCAGTAAACGACAGGGGCAAGAGACCCAGTACTTC.

In its sample, this clone was seen a few times. The V call is TRBV27, the J call TRBJ2-1; 7 positions match TRBD2. V shed 4 bases, J shed 8 bases, and the junction held 8 bases outside the gene matches. Germline V CDR1 and CDR2: MNHEY, SMNVEV (reference sequence). The CDR3 is 14 residues long. The DNA of the CDR3 is TGTGCCAGCAGTTCCCCGGGACTAAGCGATGAGCAGTTCTTC. Residues: CASSSPGLSDEQFF.